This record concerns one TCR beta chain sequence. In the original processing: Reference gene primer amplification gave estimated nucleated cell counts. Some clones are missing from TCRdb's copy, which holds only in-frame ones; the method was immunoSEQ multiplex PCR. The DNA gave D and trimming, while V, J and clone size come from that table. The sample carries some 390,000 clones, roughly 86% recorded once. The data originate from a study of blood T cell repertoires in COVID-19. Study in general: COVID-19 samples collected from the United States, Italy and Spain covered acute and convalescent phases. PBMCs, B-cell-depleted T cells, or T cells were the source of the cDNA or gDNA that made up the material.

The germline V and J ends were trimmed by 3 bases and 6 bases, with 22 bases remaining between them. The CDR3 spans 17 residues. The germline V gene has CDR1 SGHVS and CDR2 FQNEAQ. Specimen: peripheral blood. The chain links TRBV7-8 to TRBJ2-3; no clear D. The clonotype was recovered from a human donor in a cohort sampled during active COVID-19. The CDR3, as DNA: TGTGCCAGCAGCTTTTCTTGGCTCCCAGGAAAATTTGATACGCAGTATTTT. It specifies CASSFSWLPGKFDTQYF.